Given below is one TCR beta chain in context. Its antigen remains unidentified. Among the exclusions were patients with other autoimmune diseases, uncontrolled infections, pregnancy or lactation. Germline CDR1 is MGHDK and CDR2 is SYGVNS. J lost 2 bases, V lost 4 bases, and 8 bases had no gene match. The CDR3 is 16 amino acids. This sample is drawn from a study of Graves' ophthalmopathy and Graves' hyperthyroidism. On the study more broadly: Before any treatment was given, at initial diagnosis, peripheral blood was collected.

Investigators amplified TCR beta CDR3 regions from RNA transcripts. First-round RT-PCR employed HTBI primers, with a second-round multiplex PCR after it. MiXCR, run by TCRdb on the multiplex PCR reads, gives a single entry per CDR3 protein. Altogether hundreds of thousands of distinct CDR3 sequences are present, over 40% being singletons, with the ten largest covering roughly 3.5%. Whole-study findings and limits: Detection in blood was also observed for most expanded thyroid clonotypes above 0.001 frequency. Sensitivity reached 85% to 90% and specificity around 81% for a 13-signature model separating ophthalmopathy from stable hyperthyroidism.

Input material: peripheral blood. This clonotype was sampled from an adult man with Graves' ophthalmopathy. V is TRBV25-1 and J is TRBJ1-3; TRBD1 agrees at 7 bases. The CDR3 protein is CASSGDRAYTGNTIYF. DNA of the CDR3: TGTGCCAGCAGTGGAGACAGGGCGTACACTGGAAACACCATATATTTT.